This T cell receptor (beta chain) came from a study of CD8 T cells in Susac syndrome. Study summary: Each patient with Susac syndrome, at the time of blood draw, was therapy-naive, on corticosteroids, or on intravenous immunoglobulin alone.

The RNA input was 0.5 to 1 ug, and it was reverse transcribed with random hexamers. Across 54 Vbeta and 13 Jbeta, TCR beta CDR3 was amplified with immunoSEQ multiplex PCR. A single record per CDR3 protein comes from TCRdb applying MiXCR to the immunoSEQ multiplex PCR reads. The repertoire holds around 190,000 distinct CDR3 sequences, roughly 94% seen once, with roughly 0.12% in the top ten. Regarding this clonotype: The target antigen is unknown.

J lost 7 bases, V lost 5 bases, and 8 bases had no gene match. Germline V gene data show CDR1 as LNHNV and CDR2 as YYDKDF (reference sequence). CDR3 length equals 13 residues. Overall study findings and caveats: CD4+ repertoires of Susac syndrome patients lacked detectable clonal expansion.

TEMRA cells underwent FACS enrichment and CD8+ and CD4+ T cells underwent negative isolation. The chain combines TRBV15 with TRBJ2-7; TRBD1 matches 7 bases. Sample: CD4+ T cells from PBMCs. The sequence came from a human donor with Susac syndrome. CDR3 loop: CATSRRDSAEQYF. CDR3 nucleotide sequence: TGTGCCACCAGCCGAAGGGACAGTGCAGAGCAGTACTTC.